The clone carrying this TCR beta chain was seen a handful of times. Its matching antigen is unknown. This sample is drawn from a study of T cell repertoires in cytomegalovirus infection. Study at large: Researchers turned to recently identified HLA-C-restricted CMV epitopes as well as well-studied HLA-B-restricted ones. Public TCR beta signatures provided an indication of both CMV infection and a matching HLA type.

TCRdb re-derived calls from the reads in MiXCR, one entry per CDR3 protein. The sample lists 60,000 to 80,000 distinct CDR3 sequences, 20% seen once, with over 65% in the top ten. The CDR3 is made up of 14 amino acids. The germline gives CDR1 SGHVS, CDR2 FNYEAQ. The V and J ends lost 0 bases and 4 bases respectively, with 8 bases between them. This chain uses TRBV7-6 with TRBJ2-3; possibly TRBD2 for D (7 bases). Sequenced here: CD8+ T cells from cultured PBMCs, sampled from culture after CMV antigen stimulation. The source of this sequence is a human donor in good health (CMV status not recorded). Some clones in this sample may be carry-over from other donors' samples. CDR3 nucleotide sequence: TGTGCCAGCAGCTTAGCAGGGGGGGCAGATACGCAGTATTTT. Translating gives CASSLAGGADTQYF.